The clone carrying this TCR beta chain was recorded many times. TCRdb passed the 5' RACE reads through MiXCR, listing each CDR3 protein once. The data show about 70,000 distinct CDR3 sequences, around 5% seen once. This entry belongs to a study of neurological immune-mediated disorders. Germline CDR1 and CDR2: SGHRS and YFSETQ. The CDR3 covers 16 residues. V shed 4 bases and J 0 bases; nucleotides not matched to a gene: 7. The receptor's source is a woman aged 70-85 years with multiple sclerosis. The chain employs TRBV5-1 and TRBJ2-7; 10 nucleotides line up with TRBD2. Sequences were obtained from PBMCs. The CDR3 loop is CASSPLGTSASYEQYF. CDR3 DNA sequence: TGCGCCAGCAGCCCACTGGGGACTAGCGCCTCCTACGAGCAGTACTTC.